These 21 T cell receptor beta chains came from one sample sequenced in a study of blood T cell repertoires in COVID-19. The repertoire was sequenced with immunoSEQ multiplex PCR; TCRdb's copy has only in-frame clones and lacks some. The repertoire has some 190,000 clones, about four fifths of them found once; the top ten carry 10%. Sequenced input: peripheral blood. These receptors were taken from a woman aged 80 or older with active or convalescent COVID-19.

The chain recombines TRBV5-1 with TRBJ2-2; TRBD1 agrees at 7 bases. This CDR3 is 14 amino acids long. J lost 7 bases, V lost 4 bases, and 7 bases had no gene match. CDR1 SGHRS and CDR2 YFSETQ come from the germline V gene. The CDR3 DNA follows: TGCGCCAGCAGCACGGGACAGCCTATCGGGGAGCTGTTTTTT. Its translation: CASSTGQPIGELFF.

The V and J genes are TRBV7-9 and TRBJ2-6; 7 bases agree with TRBD1. The CDR3 spans 15 residues. V lost 5 bases and J lost 2; bases outside the gene matches: 3. Germline CDR1 SEHNR, CDR2 FQNEAQ (reference sequence). Here the CDR3 reads CASSGDRAGANVLTF. The CDR3 nucleotides are TGTGCCAGCAGCGGCGACAGGGCTGGGGCCAACGTCCTGACTTTC.

The V and J genes are TRBV19 and TRBJ2-3; D is undetermined. Trimming took off 4 bases at V and 4 bases at J, with 12 bases between the two ends. This CDR3 has 14 amino acids. Germline CDR1 reads LNHDA; CDR2 reads SQIVND (reference sequence). The CDR3 coding sequence is TGTGCCAGTAGTAAGGTGGGCTCGGCAGATACGCAGTATTTT. This sequence encodes CASSKVGSADTQYF.

The V gene is TRBV19, the J gene TRBJ2-1; 8 nucleotides line up with TRBD2. Trimming cost V 6 bases and J 3 bases; bases outside gene matches: 7. Germline CDR1 reads LNHDA; CDR2 reads SQIVND (reference sequence). This CDR3 contains 15 residues. This chain's CDR3 is CASSAGGGIYNEQFF. CDR3 nucleotides: TGTGCCAGTAGCGCGGGAGGCGGGATCTACAATGAGCAGTTCTTC. The entire variable domain, with the rest obtained from reference TRBV19 and TRBJ2-1, is as follows: DGGITQSPKYLFRKEGQNVTLSCEQNLNHDAMYWYRQDPGQGLRLIYYSQIVNDFQKGDIAEGYSVSREKKESFPLTVTSAQKNPTAFYLCASSAGGGIYNEQFFGPGTRLTVL.

The chain is built from TRBV5-1 and TRBJ1-2, with D maybe TRBD1 (5 bases). The V end was cut by 2 bases, the J end by 8 bases, with 19 bases between. The CDR3 covers 15 residues. Germline CDR1 reads SGHRS; CDR2 reads YFSETQ. The CDR3 DNA is TGCGCCAGCAGCTTCTCCGGGACTTCGAAACAAGGCTACACCTTC. It is translated as CASSFSGTSKQGYTF. Supplemented by reference TRBV5-1 and TRBJ1-2, the full variable domain reads KAGVTQTPRYLIKTRGQQVTLSCSPISGHRSVSWYQQTPGQGLQFLFEYFSETQRNKGNFPGRFSGRQFSNSRSEMNVSTLELGDSALYLCASSFSGTSKQGYTFGSGTRLTVV.

This clone was seen once. The V gene is TRBV28, the J gene TRBJ2-3; D gene unclear. Trimming removed 3 bases at V and 2 bases at J, with 12 bases between. Germline CDR1 is MDHEN and CDR2 is SYDVKM. The CDR3 runs to 15 residues. This CDR3 is CASSFDGIPTDTQYF. CDR3 coding DNA: TGTGCCAGCAGTTTTGATGGCATCCCCACAGATACGCAGTATTTT.

This chain joins TRBV6-5 and TRBJ2-1, with D possibly being TRBD1 (6 bases). Trimming shortened V by 0 bases and J by 11 bases, and 11 bases separated the two germline ends. Germline CDR1 is MNHEY and CDR2 is SVGAGI. The CDR3 has 13 amino acids. CDR3 sequence (DNA): TGTGCCAGCAGTTACTCGATCCGGGACAAGCAGTTCTTC. This sequence encodes CASSYSIRDKQFF.

The chain is built from TRBV18 and TRBJ1-2; 8 bases are a match to TRBD1. V was clipped by 4 bases and J by 3 bases; unmatched bases: 7. This CDR3 contains 15 residues. From germline, CDR1 is KGHSH and CDR2 LQKENI. The CDR3: CASSQKPTGDYGYTF. The CDR3 bases are TGTGCCAGCTCACAAAAACCGACAGGGGACTATGGCTACACCTTC.

This clone was detected only a few times. The V call is TRBV5-6, the J call TRBJ2-1, with D hard to call. Between the trimmed V and J ends, which lost 1 base and 5 bases, there was a span of 13 bases. Germline values: CDR1 SGHDT, CDR2 YYEEEE. The CDR3 is 15 residues long. This CDR3 reads CASSLPLPPNNEQFF. DNA for the CDR3: TGTGCCAGCAGCTTGCCCCTACCCCCTAACAATGAGCAGTTCTTC.

V gene TRBV28 combines with J gene TRBJ2-3, with D possibly TRBD1 on 6 matching bases. V lost 10 bases to trimming and J lost 6 bases, with 23 bases between them. CDR3 length: 15 amino acids. The germline CDR1 and CDR2 sequences are MDHEN and SYDVKM. The CDR3 is CATRKQGPVTDTQYF. The CDR3 nucleotides are TGTGCCACTCGGAAACAGGGCCCCGTCACGGATACGCAGTATTTT. Together with reference TRBV28 and TRBJ2-3, the CDR3 gives the full variable domain: DVKVTQSSRYLVKRTGEKVFLECVQDMDHENMFWYRQDPGLGLRLIYFSYDVKMKEKGDIPEGYSVSREKKERFSLILESASTNQTSMYLCATRKQGPVTDTQYFGPGTRLTVL.

The V and J genes are TRBV28 and TRBJ1-5, with D perhaps TRBD1 (6 bases). V was cut by 5 bases and J by 3 bases, with 11 bases left in between. The germline V gene has CDR1 MDHEN and CDR2 SYDVKM. The CDR3 totals 14 residues. The DNA for the CDR3 is TGTGCCAGCAGTCAGTACAGGGTCAATCAGCCCCAGCATTTT. It encodes CASSQYRVNQPQHF.

The V gene is TRBV19, the J gene TRBJ1-1, with no clear D. Between the trimmed V and J ends, which lost 3 bases and 1 base, there was a span of 9 bases. CDR1 is LNHDA and CDR2 is SQIVND in the germline V gene (reference sequence). The CDR3 has 14 amino acids. The CDR3 is CASSIRHKNTEAFF. The CDR3 DNA is TGTGCCAGTAGTATCCGACACAAGAACACTGAAGCTTTCTTT.

The rearrangement joins TRBV6-4 to TRBJ2-1; 11 bases are a match to TRBD2. The CDR3 runs to 16 residues. V trimming: 5 bases; J trimming: 2 bases; junction bases outside the gene matches: 5. Germline V gives CDR1 MRHNA, CDR2 SNTAGT. The CDR3 sequence is CASSLVAGGAYNEQFF. The CDR3 nucleotides are TGTGCCAGCAGTCTAGTAGCGGGAGGGGCCTACAATGAGCAGTTCTTC.

The CDR3 protein is CASSPLGGLSNQPQHF. The DNA for the CDR3 is TGCGCCAGCAGCCCGTTGGGAGGGCTAAGCAATCAGCCCCAGCATTTT. The genes are TRBV5-1 and TRBJ1-5; D not certain. Germline CDR1 reads SGHRS; CDR2 reads YFSETQ. Trimming cost V 4 bases and J 1 base, with 15 bases left between them. The CDR3 consists of 16 residues.

The genes are TRBV5-1 and TRBJ1-1; 7 bases fit TRBD1. CDR1 and CDR2 from the germline V gene are SGHRS and YFSETQ. This CDR3 is built from 15 residues. After removal of 4 bases from V and 1 base from J, the junction contained 7 bases not matched to a gene. The CDR3 DNA reads TGCGCCAGCAGCCTTACAGGGGCCAGGAACACTGAAGCTTTCTTT. Its translation: CASSLTGARNTEAFF.

The gene calls are TRBV6-5 and TRBJ2-7, with D possibly matching TRBD1 (6 bases). This CDR3 region has 12 residues. Per germline, CDR1 MNHEY and CDR2 SVGAGI. The V end was cut by 7 bases, the J end by 2 bases, with 9 bases between. DNA for the CDR3: TGTGCCAGCACGGACAGCCCCTACGAGCAGTACTTC. It codes for CASTDSPYEQYF.

The chain couples TRBV2 to TRBJ2-7; 12 bases line up with TRBD2. This CDR3 is 15 amino acids long. Germline V CDR1 and CDR2: SNHLY, FYNNEI. Trimming at V came to 4 bases and at J to 0 bases, leaving 1 base not matched to a gene. The CDR3 bases are TGTGCCAGCAGTGGGACTAGCGGGACCTCCTACGAGCAGTACTTC. This sequence encodes CASSGTSGTSYEQYF.

This clone was seen a few times. The chain recombines TRBV27 with TRBJ1-2; tentatively, D is TRBD1 (5 bases). CDR3 length equals 13 residues. Trimming left V 7 bases short and J 0 bases short, with 9 bases between. CDR1 MNHEY and CDR2 SMNVEV come from the germline V gene (reference sequence). The CDR3 sequence: CASTRGANYGYTF. CDR3 DNA sequence: TGTGCCAGCACCCGGGGGGCTAACTATGGCTACACCTTC.

The CDR3 DNA follows: TGTGCCACCAGTGCCAGGACTAGCGGGAGTTCCCTCTTCAAAGATACGCAGTATTTT. Encoded protein: CATSARTSGSSLFKDTQYF. This chain uses TRBV24-1 with TRBJ2-3; 13 bases map to TRBD2. Unmatched junction bases numbered 15, after V lost 5 bases and J lost 5 bases. Germline V gene lookup returns CDR1 KGHDR and CDR2 SFDVKD. This CDR3 is built from 19 residues.

This clone occurred a few times. This chain uses TRBV19 with TRBJ1-5; TRBD1 aligns across 8 bases. This CDR3 region has 15 residues. CDR1 LNHDA and CDR2 SQIVND come from the germline V gene (reference sequence). V was clipped by 3 bases and J by 9 bases; unmatched bases: 10. The CDR3, as DNA: TGTGCCAGTAGTATCGGACAGGGTCCGAACGGGCCCCAGCATTTT. This encodes CASSIGQGPNGPQHF.

The V gene is TRBV7-9, the J gene TRBJ2-2; D not resolved. This CDR3 region has 13 residues. Germline V gives CDR1 SEHNR, CDR2 FQNEAQ (reference sequence). V was trimmed by 4 bases and J by 6 bases, leaving 9 bases between them. CDR3 sequence: CASSYLVAGELFF. The CDR3 coding sequence is TGTGCCAGCAGCTATTTAGTCGCCGGGGAGCTGTTTTTT.